The 22 T cell receptor beta chains in this list originate from one sample, sequenced in a study of cytomegalovirus exposure and HLA in healthy donors. Researchers ran the PCR with 60 Vbeta and 13 Jbeta primers. Assay: immunoSEQ multiplex PCR; the TCRdb copy retains only in-frame clones and omits some. Of approximately 110,000 clones listed, around four fifths are singletons. Sequencing was carried out using PBMCs. The source of these receptors is a woman between 40 and 50 years old in good health and CMV-seropositive.

The chain employs TRBV28 and TRBJ1-3; possibly TRBD1 for D (6 bases). Germline V lookup: CDR1 MDHEN, CDR2 SYDVKM. V lost 4 bases and J lost 2, with 15 bases in between. The CDR3 sequence is 16 residues long. CDR3 sequence (DNA): TGTGCCAGCAGTTCCGCAGGGGCAGAGGCTGGAAACACCATATATTTT. This codes for CASSSAGAEAGNTIYF.

The V call is TRBV28, the J call TRBJ1-1, with TRBD1 matching 7 bases. The CDR3 length is 13 residues. CDR1 is MDHEN and CDR2 is SYDVKM in the germline V gene. The V and J ends lost 3 bases and 4 bases, in that order; junction bases with no gene match: 2. The CDR3: CASSFGTVTEAFF. The CDR3 DNA reads as TGTGCCAGCAGTTTTGGGACAGTCACTGAAGCTTTCTTT.

The chain recombines TRBV7-9 with TRBJ2-7, with 8 bases lining up with TRBD1. This CDR3 has 15 residues. Germline V CDR1 and CDR2: SEHNR, FQNEAQ (reference sequence). Trimming at V came to 2 bases and at J to 3 bases, leaving 6 bases not matched to a gene. CDR3 in amino acids: CASSLSSGGFYEQYF. CDR3 sequence (DNA): TGTGCCAGCAGCTTATCTTCAGGGGGCTTCTACGAGCAGTACTTC.

The chain joins TRBV4-1 to TRBJ1-2; unclear D gene. The CDR3 is made up of 17 amino acids. Trimming left V 4 bases short and J 0 bases short, with 18 bases between. Germline assignment: CDR1 MGHRA and CDR2 YSYEKL. The CDR3 DNA follows: TGCGCCAGCAGCCGCTTGGGTAGCAGAACAACTAACTATGGCTACACCTTC. This gives the protein CASSRLGSRTTNYGYTF.

The V and J genes are TRBV19 and TRBJ2-2; 10 bases fit TRBD1. CDR1 LNHDA and CDR2 SQIVND come from the germline V gene (reference sequence). This CDR3 contains 14 residues. J lost 4 bases, V lost 4 bases, and 0 bases had no gene match. Written as DNA, the CDR3 is TGTGCCAGTAGTAGGACAGGGGGCACCGGGGAGCTGTTTTTT. Protein sequence: CASSRTGGTGELFF.

The chain has TRBV28 and TRBJ1-1; D unresolved. The CDR3 sequence is 12 residues long. Looked up from germline, CDR1 is MDHEN and CDR2 is SYDVKM. V was cut by 5 bases and J by 1 base, with 5 bases left in between. Here the CDR3 reads CASSPRNTEAFF. The CDR3 DNA sequence: TGTGCCAGCAGTCCTAGGAACACTGAAGCTTTCTTT.

The rearrangement links TRBV11-2 to TRBJ2-7; maybe TRBD2 (6 bases). V lost 6 bases and J lost 3, with 21 bases in between. CDR3 length equals 16 residues. The germline V gene has CDR1 SGHAT and CDR2 FQNNGV. Here the CDR3 DNA reads TGTGCCAGCAGGCCTCGGGGGACGGACCCGTTCTACGAGCAGTACTTC. Protein product: CASRPRGTDPFYEQYF.

This sequence joins TRBV4-2 and TRBJ1-3; 8 bases agree with TRBD1. CDR3 length: 14 residues. Looked up from germline, CDR1 is LGHNA and CDR2 is YNFKEQ. The V segment lost 3 bases and the J segment 4 bases; nucleotides outside the gene matches: 2. The CDR3 DNA reads TGTGCCAGCAGCCAGACAGGGGACGGAAACACCATATATTTT. It yields the protein CASSQTGDGNTIYF.

Here the CDR3 reads CASSEEGGGLGEAFF. In DNA, the CDR3 is TGTGCCAGCAGTGAAGAGGGTGGGGGACTCGGTGAAGCTTTCTTT. The chain couples TRBV6-1 to TRBJ1-1; a possible D gene is TRBD1 (5 bases). Deletions cut 1 base from V and 7 bases from J, with 16 bases between. The V gene's germline CDR1 is MNHNS and CDR2 SASEGT. This CDR3 is 15 amino acids long.

The chain uses TRBV7-2 and TRBJ2-7; 11 positions agree with TRBD2. Trimming cost V 5 bases and J 5 bases; bases outside gene matches: 11. Germline CDR1 SGHTA, CDR2 FQGNSA. This CDR3 comprises 16 residues. The CDR3 reads CASSPTLAGGPHEQYF. CDR3 coding DNA: TGTGCCAGCAGCCCCACGTTAGCGGGGGGGCCCCACGAGCAGTACTTC.

This clone showed up just a few times. The V call is TRBV4-1, the J call TRBJ2-7; 9 nucleotides agree with TRBD1. This CDR3 has 16 amino acids. Germline trimming cut 2 bases from V and 0 bases from J; bases unmatched to any gene: 5. Germline values: CDR1 MGHRA, CDR2 YSYEKL. The CDR3 protein is CASSQFDRGSSYEQYF. The DNA for the CDR3 is TGCGCCAGCAGCCAATTCGACAGGGGGTCCTCCTACGAGCAGTACTTC.

This clone was seen only once. The chain employs TRBV5-1 and TRBJ2-2; 12 nucleotides align to TRBD1. V shed 4 bases, J shed 8 bases, and the junction held 9 bases outside the gene matches. The CDR3 sequence is 16 residues long. The germline CDR1 and CDR2 sequences are SGHRS and YFSETQ. The CDR3 sequence is CASSLGDRGREGELFF. The CDR3 nucleotides are TGCGCCAGCAGCCTCGGGGACAGGGGGCGCGAGGGGGAGCTGTTTTTT.

The chain combines TRBV7-3 with TRBJ2-1, with 11 positions matching TRBD2. The CDR3 runs to 17 residues. The germline CDR1 and CDR2 sequences are SGHTA and FQGTGA. V shed 1 base and J 6 bases; nucleotides not matched to a gene: 8. The CDR3 DNA reads as TGTGCCAGCAGCTTAATTCCCCTAGCGGGGGGTTCCAATGAGCAGTTCTTC. It translates to CASSLIPLAGGSNEQFF. The full variable domain, its missing parts supplied by reference TRBV7-3 and TRBJ2-1, is GAGVSQTPSNKVTEKGKYVELRCDPISGHTALYWYRQSLGQGPEFLIYFQGTGAADDSGLPNDRFFAVRPEGSVSTLKIQRTERGDSAVYLCASSLIPLAGGSNEQFFGPGTRLTVL.

The chain is built from TRBV13 and TRBJ2-7; TRBD2 might be the D (5 bases). The germline gives CDR1 PRHDT, CDR2 FYEKMQ (reference sequence). The CDR3 loop spans 14 amino acids. V lost 10 bases, J lost 2 bases, and 18 bases lay in between. The CDR3 DNA reads as TGTGCCACCGCTCTCTCCGGGGTTACCTACGAGCAGTACTTC. It yields the protein CATALSGVTYEQYF.

This clone was counted a few times. This CDR3 is also generated by other DNA sequences in the sample. The rearrangement uses TRBV2 and TRBJ1-5; the match to TRBD1 covers 7 bases. The CDR3 is made up of 13 amino acids. CDR1 is SNHLY, CDR2 FYNNEI, per germline. Trimming took 4 bases from V and 7 from J; bases not matched to a gene: 4. This CDR3 is CASSADRDQPQHF. In DNA form, the CDR3 reads TGTGCCAGCAGTGCTGACAGGGACCAGCCCCAGCATTTT.

The chain links TRBV7-6 to TRBJ1-2, with TRBD1 as a possible D gene (6 bases). Looked up from germline, CDR1 is SGHVS and CDR2 is FNYEAQ. The V and J ends lost 3 bases and 8 bases respectively, with 13 bases between them. The CDR3 contains 13 residues. CDR3 coding DNA: TGTGCCAGCAGCTTGCACAGGGTTTGGGGCTACACCTTC. It is translated as CASSLHRVWGYTF.

The chain combines TRBV9 with TRBJ2-3; D not resolved. The germline V gene encodes CDR1 SGDLS and CDR2 YYNGEE. This CDR3 region has 15 residues. Trimming stripped 4 bases from V and 4 bases from J, with 16 bases between. Here the CDR3 DNA reads TGTGCCAGCAGCAAACCATGGGCACAATCAGATACGCAGTATTTT. Protein: CASSKPWAQSDTQYF. Based on the CDR3 plus reference TRBV9 and TRBJ2-3, the full variable domain is DSGVTQTPKHLITATGQRVTLRCSPRSGDLSVYWYQQSLDQGLQFLIQYYNGEERAKGNILERFSAQQFPDLHSELNLSSLELGDSALYFCASSKPWAQSDTQYFGPGTRLTVL.

This chain links TRBV18 with TRBJ1-1, with D hard to call. This CDR3 is 14 amino acids long. With 3 bases removed from V and 11 bases from J, the gap between germline ends came to 19 bases. Germline V lookup: CDR1 KGHSH, CDR2 LQKENI. Written as DNA, the CDR3 is TGTGCCAGCTCACCGGCTGGGCAGGCTGTTGGCGCTTTCTTT. Protein: CASSPAGQAVGAFF. Full variable domain (outside the CDR3, taken from reference TRBV18 and TRBJ1-1): NAGVMQNPRHLVRRRGQEARLRCSPMKGHSHVYWYRQLPEEGLKFMVYLQKENIIDESGMPKERFSAEFPKEGPSILRIQQVVRGDSAAYFCASSPAGQAVGAFFGQGTRLTVV.

The V gene is TRBV2, the J gene TRBJ1-6; 9 bases match TRBD1. There are 15 residues in the CDR3. Looked up from germline, CDR1 is SNHLY and CDR2 is FYNNEI. V trimming: 3 bases; J trimming: 9 bases; junction bases outside the gene matches: 6. The CDR3 here is CASSDARQGVSPLHF. Written as DNA, the CDR3 is TGTGCCAGCAGTGACGCCCGACAGGGGGTTTCACCCCTCCACTTT.

This rearrangement joins TRBV6-5 to TRBJ1-1, with D perhaps matching TRBD1 (6 bases). The germline V and J ends were trimmed by 5 bases and 4 bases, with 17 bases remaining between them. Germline V gene sequence: CDR1 MNHEY, CDR2 SVGAGI. This CDR3 has 15 residues. CDR3 in amino acids: CASSLRTAFFTEAFF. CDR3 nucleotide sequence: TGTGCCAGCAGTCTCCGGACAGCATTCTTCACTGAAGCTTTCTTT.

The chain carries TRBV7-2 and TRBJ2-2; D is unresolved. V was shortened by 3 bases and J by 2 bases, with 7 bases between the two germline ends. The CDR3 spans 14 residues. Germline CDR1 and CDR2: SGHTA and FQGNSA. The CDR3 loop reads CASSFKFNTGELFF. The DNA of the CDR3 is TGTGCCAGCAGCTTTAAATTCAACACCGGGGAGCTGTTTTTT.

The chain employs TRBV27 and TRBJ2-3, with 11 bases that match TRBD2. The CDR3 runs 15 residues. From germline, CDR1 is MNHEY and CDR2 SMNVEV (reference sequence). The junction had 6 bases not matched to a gene; V was cut back by 8 bases and J by 2 bases. CDR3 DNA: TGTGCCAGCCATAGCGGGAGGGTATACACAGATACGCAGTATTTT. This gives the protein CASHSGRVYTDTQYF.